A selection of T cell receptor beta chains follows, all from one sample in a study of cytomegalovirus exposure and HLA in healthy donors. Assay used: immunoSEQ multiplex PCR; TCRdb lists only in-frame clones, some missing. This table holds 130,000 or so clones, almost 85% found once. The sample comprised PBMCs. Source of these receptors: a woman in her 40s in good health and CMV-seronegative. CDR3s include the opening cysteine and the closing phenylalanine or tryptophan. A D gene is named only where the DNA matches it firmly. Size values are once, few and many counts, or a class for expanded clones, and some rows have none.

J gene | clone size | V gene | D gene | CDR3 DNA | CDR3 protein
TRBJ2-3 | - | TRBV5-1 | - | TGCGCCAGCAGCTCTAACATACGGGAGTACACAGATACGCAGTATTTT | CASSSNIREYTDTQYF
TRBJ2-5 | - | TRBV4-1 | TRBD2 | TGCGCCAGCACCATTAGCGGGTCCCGCCAAGAGACCCAGTACTTC | CASTISGSRQETQYF
TRBJ1-3 | few | TRBV11-2 | - | TGTGCCAGCAGCCCCCCGGGACTCAACTCGGCGGGAAACACCATATATTTT | CASSPPGLNSAGNTIYF
TRBJ1-1 | - | TRBV5-1 | - | TGCGCCAGCAGCCCGATGGCCGACTCTTCTGCTGAAGCTTTCTTT | CASSPMADSSAEAFF
TRBJ2-1 | few | TRBV7-3 | TRBD1 | TGTGCCAGCAGCTCGTTTATGGGACAGGGCGAGAATGAGCAGTTCTTC | CASSSFMGQGENEQFF
TRBJ1-2 | - | TRBV29-1 | TRBD1 | TGCAGCGTTGCGGGGACAGGCGAAAACTATGGCTACACCTTC | CSVAGTGENYGYTF
TRBJ2-5 | - | TRBV4-2 | - | TGTGCCAGCAGCCCGACAGTTCAAGAGACCCAGTACTTC | CASSPTVQETQYF
TRBJ1-4 | - | TRBV9 | TRBD1 | TGTGCCAGCAGCGTGGGACAGATTAATGAAAAACTGTTTTTT | CASSVGQINEKLFF
TRBJ2-7 | - | TRBV6-6 | - | TGTGCCAGCAGGCGGGATCCCTCCTACGAGCAGTACTTC | CASRRDPSYEQYF
TRBJ1-2 | - | TRBV25-1 | TRBD1 | TGTGCCAGCAGTCTTGGACAGGACTATGGCTACACCTTC | CASSLGQDYGYTF
TRBJ1-1 | - | TRBV6-5 | TRBD1 | TGTGCCAGCAGCACAGGGGCTCGGGCTTTCTTT | CASSTGARAFF